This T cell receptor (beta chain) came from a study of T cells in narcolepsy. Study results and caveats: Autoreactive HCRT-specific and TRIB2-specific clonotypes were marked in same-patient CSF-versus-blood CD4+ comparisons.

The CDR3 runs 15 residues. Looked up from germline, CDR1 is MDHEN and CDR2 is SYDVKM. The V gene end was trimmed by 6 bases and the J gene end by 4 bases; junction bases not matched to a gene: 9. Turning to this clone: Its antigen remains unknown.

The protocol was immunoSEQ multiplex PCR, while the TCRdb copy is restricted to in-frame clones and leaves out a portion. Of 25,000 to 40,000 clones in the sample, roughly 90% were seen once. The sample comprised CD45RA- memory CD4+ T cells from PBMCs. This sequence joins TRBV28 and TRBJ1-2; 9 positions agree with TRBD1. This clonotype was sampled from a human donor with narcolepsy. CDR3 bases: TGTGCCAGCAGCCTAGGTGACAGGGGGTTCTATGGCTACACCTTC. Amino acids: CASSLGDRGFYGYTF.